Presented here are 2 T cell receptor beta chains from one specimen sequenced in a study of radiotherapy plus CTLA-4 blockade in lung cancer. Profiled with immunoSEQ multiplex PCR; TCRdb holds only in-frame clones, not every one. This table has tens of thousands of clones, around 80% appearing once. Sample: peripheral blood, taken from a patient treated with radiotherapy plus ipilimumab. These receptor sequences come from a human donor with non-small cell lung cancer who had a partial response to radiotherapy plus ipilimumab.

The chain combines TRBV5-1 with TRBJ1-1, with 8 bases lining up with TRBD1. Germline V gives CDR1 SGHRS, CDR2 YFSETQ. The V segment lost 4 bases and the J segment 5 bases; nucleotides outside the gene matches: 13. The CDR3 runs 16 residues. The CDR3 DNA is TGCGCCAGCAGCATTACTGGACAGGGCCGAGGGACTGAAGCTTTCTTT. Translated, it gives CASSITGQGRGTEAFF.

The V gene is TRBV7-8, the J gene TRBJ2-5; TRBD1 aligns across 7 bases. The end of the DNA is better explained by TRBJ2-7, so the J call may be wrong. The germline CDR1 and CDR2 sequences are SGHVS and FQNEAQ. This CDR3 comprises 15 residues. For the CDR3, the DNA is TGTGCCAGCAGCCTCCGGGAACAGGGGCCTCACGAGCAGTACTTC. The encoded protein is CASSLREQGPHEQYF.